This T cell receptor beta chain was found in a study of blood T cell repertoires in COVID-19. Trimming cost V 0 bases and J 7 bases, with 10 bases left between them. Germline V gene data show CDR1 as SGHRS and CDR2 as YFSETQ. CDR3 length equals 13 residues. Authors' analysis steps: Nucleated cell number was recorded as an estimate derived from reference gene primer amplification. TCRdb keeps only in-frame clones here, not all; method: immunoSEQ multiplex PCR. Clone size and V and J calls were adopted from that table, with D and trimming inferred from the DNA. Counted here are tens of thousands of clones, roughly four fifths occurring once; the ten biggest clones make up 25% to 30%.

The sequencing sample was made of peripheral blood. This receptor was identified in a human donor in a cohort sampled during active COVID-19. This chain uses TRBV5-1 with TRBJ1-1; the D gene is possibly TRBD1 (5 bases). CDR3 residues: CASSLGAGIEAFF. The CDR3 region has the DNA TGCGCCAGCAGCTTGGGGGCAGGGATTGAAGCTTTCTTT.